The subject of this entry is one TCR beta chain. The antigen remains undetermined. These data belong to a study of OX40 agonist ivuxolimab in advanced cancers. Between the trimmed V and J ends, which lost 1 base and 1 base, there was a span of 5 bases. The length of the CDR3 is 14 residues. CDR1 MGHRA and CDR2 YSYEKL come from the germline V gene. Study-level points and caveats: Expanded clones tended on average to be more numerous among CD8+ T cells than CD4+.

Profiled with immunoSEQ multiplex PCR; TCRdb holds only in-frame clones, not every one. The sample consists of approximately 18,000 clones, more than 75% of them appearing once. The TCR originated in an adult with an advanced solid tumor such as melanoma, head and neck, liver or kidney cancer. The material sequenced was CD4+ or CD8+ T cells sorted from blood, taken in a trial of the OX40 agonist ivuxolimab. The J gene is TRBJ1-5, the V gene TRBV4-1; D is ambiguous. CDR3 in DNA: TGCGCCAGCAGCCAAGGTGAAAGCAATCAGCCCCAGCATTTT. This gives the protein CASSQGESNQPQHF.